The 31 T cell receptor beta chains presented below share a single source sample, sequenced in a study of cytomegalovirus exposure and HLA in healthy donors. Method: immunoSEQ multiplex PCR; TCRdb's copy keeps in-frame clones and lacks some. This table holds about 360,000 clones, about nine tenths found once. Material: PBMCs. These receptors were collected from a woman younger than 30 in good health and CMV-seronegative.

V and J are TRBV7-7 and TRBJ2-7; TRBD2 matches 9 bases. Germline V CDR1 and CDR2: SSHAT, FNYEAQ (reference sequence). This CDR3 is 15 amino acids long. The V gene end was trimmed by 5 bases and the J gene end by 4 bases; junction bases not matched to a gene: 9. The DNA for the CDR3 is TGTGCCAGCAGCCCCTCAGCGGGAGGAAGGTACGAGCAGTACTTC. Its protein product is CASSPSAGGRYEQYF.

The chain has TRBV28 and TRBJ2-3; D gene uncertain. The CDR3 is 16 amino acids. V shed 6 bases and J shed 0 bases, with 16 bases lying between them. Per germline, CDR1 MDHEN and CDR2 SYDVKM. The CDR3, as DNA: TGTGCCAGCAGCAAAAGAGCAGGCAAAAGCACAGATACGCAGTATTTT. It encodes CASSKRAGKSTDTQYF.

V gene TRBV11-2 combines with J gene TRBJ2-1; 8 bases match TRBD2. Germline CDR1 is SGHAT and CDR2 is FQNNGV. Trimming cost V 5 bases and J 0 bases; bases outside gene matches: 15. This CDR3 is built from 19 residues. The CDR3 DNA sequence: TGTGCCAGCAGCCCGAGAGTCGGCGGGGGGCCTAGCTCCTACAATGAGCAGTTCTTC. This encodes CASSPRVGGGPSSYNEQFF.

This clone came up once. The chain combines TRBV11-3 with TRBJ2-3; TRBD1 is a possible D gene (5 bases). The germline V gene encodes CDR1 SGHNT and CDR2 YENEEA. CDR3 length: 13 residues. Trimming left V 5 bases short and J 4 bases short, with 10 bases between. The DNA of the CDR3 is TGTGCCAGCAGCCAAACCAGGGCAGATACGCAGTATTTT. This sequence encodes CASSQTRADTQYF.

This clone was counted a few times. The CDR3 spells CASNARGTGLYEQYF. CDR3 sequence (DNA): TGCGCCAGCAACGCGCGTGGGACAGGTCTCTACGAGCAGTACTTC. This chain uses TRBV10-1 with TRBJ2-7; 8 bases are shared with TRBD1. J was trimmed by 3 bases and V by 7 bases; bases with no gene match: 11. In germline, CDR1 is WNHNN, CDR2 SYGVQD (reference sequence). The CDR3 has 15 residues.

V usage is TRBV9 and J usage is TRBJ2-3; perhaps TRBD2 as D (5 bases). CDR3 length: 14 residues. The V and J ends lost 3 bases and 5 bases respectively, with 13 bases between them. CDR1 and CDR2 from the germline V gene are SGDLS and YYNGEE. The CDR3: CASSATIEGDTQYF. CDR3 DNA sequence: TGTGCCAGCAGCGCCACCATTGAGGGAGATACGCAGTATTTT.

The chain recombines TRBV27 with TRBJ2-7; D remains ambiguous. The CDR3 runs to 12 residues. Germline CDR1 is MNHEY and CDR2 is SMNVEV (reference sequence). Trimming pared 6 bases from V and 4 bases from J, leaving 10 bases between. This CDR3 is CASSGVGYEQYF. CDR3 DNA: TGTGCCAGCAGCGGAGTGGGTTACGAGCAGTACTTC.

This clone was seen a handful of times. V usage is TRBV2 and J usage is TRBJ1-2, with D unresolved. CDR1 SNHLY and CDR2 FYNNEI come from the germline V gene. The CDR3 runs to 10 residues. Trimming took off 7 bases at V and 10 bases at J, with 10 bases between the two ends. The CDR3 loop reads CASTGLPYTF. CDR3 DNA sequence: TGTGCCAGCACTGGGCTCCCCTACACCTTC.

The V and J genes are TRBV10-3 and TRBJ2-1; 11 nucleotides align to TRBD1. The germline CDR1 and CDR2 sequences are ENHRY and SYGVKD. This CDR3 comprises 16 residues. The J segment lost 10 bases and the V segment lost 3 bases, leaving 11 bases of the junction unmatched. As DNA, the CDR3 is TGTGCCATCAGTGAACCCGGACAGGGGGCTAAAAGCGAGCAGTTCTTC. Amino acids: CAISEPGQGAKSEQFF.

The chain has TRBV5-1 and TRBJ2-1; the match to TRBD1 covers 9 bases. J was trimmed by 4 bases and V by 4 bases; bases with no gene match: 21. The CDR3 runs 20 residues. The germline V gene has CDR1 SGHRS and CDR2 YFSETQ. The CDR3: CASSPVGRDGGQGSYNEQFF. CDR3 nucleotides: TGCGCCAGCAGCCCAGTTGGTCGTGACGGGGGACAGGGTTCGTACAATGAGCAGTTCTTC.

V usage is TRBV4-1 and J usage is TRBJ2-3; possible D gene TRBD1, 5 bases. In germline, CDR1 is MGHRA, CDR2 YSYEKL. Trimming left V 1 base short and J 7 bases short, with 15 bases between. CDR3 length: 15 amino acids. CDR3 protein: CASSQGGRNGNTQYF. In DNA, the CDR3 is TGCGCCAGCAGCCAAGGGGGCAGGAATGGAAATACGCAGTATTTT.

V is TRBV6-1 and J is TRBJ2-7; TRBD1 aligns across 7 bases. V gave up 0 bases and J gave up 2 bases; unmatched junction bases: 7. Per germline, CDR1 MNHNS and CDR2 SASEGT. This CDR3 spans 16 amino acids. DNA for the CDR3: TGTGCCAGCAGTGAAGCAATGACAGGGCCTCCCTACGAGCAGTACTTC. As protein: CASSEAMTGPPYEQYF.

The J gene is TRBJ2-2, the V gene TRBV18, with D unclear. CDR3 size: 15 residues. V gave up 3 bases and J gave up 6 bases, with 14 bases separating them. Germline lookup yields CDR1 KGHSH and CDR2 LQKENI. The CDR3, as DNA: TGTGCCAGCTCACCGACTGGCGGCGTGCCCGGGGAGCTGTTTTTT. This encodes CASSPTGGVPGELFF.

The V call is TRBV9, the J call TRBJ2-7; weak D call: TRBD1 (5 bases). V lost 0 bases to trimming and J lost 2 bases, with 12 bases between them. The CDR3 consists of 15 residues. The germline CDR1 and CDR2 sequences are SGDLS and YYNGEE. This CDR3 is CASSVGQGLTYEQYF. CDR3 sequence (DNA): TGTGCCAGCAGCGTAGGCCAGGGCCTTACCTACGAGCAGTACTTC.

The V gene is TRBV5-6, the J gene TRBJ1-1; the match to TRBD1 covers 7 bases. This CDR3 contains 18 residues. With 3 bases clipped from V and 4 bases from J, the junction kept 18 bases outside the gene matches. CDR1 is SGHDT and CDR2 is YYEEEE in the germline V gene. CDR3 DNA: TGTGCCAGCAGCTCTGGGCGGCGACAGGGCTTCGGGTTCACTGAAGCTTTCTTT. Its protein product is CASSSGRRQGFGFTEAFF. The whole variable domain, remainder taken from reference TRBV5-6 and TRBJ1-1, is DAGVTQSPTHLIKTRGQQVTLRCSPKSGHDTVSWYQQALGQGPQFIFQYYEEEERQRGNFPDRFSGHQFPNYSSELNVNALLLGDSALYLCASSSGRRQGFGFTEAFFGQGTRLTVV.

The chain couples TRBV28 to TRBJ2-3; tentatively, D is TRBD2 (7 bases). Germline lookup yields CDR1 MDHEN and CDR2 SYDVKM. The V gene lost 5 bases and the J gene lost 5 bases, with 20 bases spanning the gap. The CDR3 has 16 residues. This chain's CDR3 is CASSPLRGGPGDTQYF. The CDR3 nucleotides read TGTGCCAGCAGTCCCTTGCGCGGGGGCCCCGGAGATACGCAGTATTTT. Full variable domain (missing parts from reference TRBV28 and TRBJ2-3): DVKVTQSSRYLVKRTGEKVFLECVQDMDHENMFWYRQDPGLGLRLIYFSYDVKMKEKGDIPEGYSVSREKKERFSLILESASTNQTSMYLCASSPLRGGPGDTQYFGPGTRLTVL.

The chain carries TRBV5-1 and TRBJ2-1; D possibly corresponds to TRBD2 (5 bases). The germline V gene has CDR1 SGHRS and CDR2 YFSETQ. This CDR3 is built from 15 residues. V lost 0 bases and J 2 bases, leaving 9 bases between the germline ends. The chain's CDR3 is CASSLAGVPYNEQFF. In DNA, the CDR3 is TGCGCCAGCAGCTTGGCCGGGGTTCCCTACAATGAGCAGTTCTTC.

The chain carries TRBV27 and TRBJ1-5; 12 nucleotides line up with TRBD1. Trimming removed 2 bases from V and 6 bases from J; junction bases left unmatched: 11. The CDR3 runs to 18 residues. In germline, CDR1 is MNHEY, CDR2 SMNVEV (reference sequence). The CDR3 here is CASSLQAGQGALLQPQHF. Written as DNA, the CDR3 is TGTGCCAGCAGTTTACAGGCGGGACAGGGGGCTCTTCTTCAGCCCCAGCATTTT.

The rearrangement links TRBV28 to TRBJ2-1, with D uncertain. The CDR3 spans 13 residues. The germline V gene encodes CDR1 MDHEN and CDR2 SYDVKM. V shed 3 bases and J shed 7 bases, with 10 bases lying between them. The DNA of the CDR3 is TGTGCCAGCAGTTTGGTAGCCCCAAATGAGCAGTTCTTC. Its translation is CASSLVAPNEQFF. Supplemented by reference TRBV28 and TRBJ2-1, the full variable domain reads DVKVTQSSRYLVKRTGEKVFLECVQDMDHENMFWYRQDPGLGLRLIYFSYDVKMKEKGDIPEGYSVSREKKERFSLILESASTNQTSMYLCASSLVAPNEQFFGPGTRLTVL.

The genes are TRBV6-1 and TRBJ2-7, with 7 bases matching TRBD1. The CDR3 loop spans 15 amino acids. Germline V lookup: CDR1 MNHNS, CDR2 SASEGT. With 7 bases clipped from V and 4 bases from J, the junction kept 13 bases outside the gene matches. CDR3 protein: CASTLSETGKYEQYF. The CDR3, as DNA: TGTGCCAGCACCCTGAGCGAGACAGGGAAATACGAGCAGTACTTC.

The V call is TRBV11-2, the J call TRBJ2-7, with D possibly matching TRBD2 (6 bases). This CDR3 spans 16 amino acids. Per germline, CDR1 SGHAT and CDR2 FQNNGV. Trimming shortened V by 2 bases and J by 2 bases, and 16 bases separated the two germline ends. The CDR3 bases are TGTGCCAGCAGCTTATTCATGCGGGGTTTCACCTACGAGCAGTACTTC. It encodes CASSLFMRGFTYEQYF.

The CDR3 loop is CSVEEAISYEQYF. Here the CDR3 DNA reads TGCAGCGTTGAAGAGGCCATCTCCTACGAGCAGTACTTC. V gene TRBV29-1 combines with J gene TRBJ2-7; D gene uncertain. Trimming removed 0 bases from V and 0 bases from J, with 6 bases in between. This CDR3 is built from 13 residues. Germline assignment: CDR1 SQVTM and CDR2 ANQGSEA.

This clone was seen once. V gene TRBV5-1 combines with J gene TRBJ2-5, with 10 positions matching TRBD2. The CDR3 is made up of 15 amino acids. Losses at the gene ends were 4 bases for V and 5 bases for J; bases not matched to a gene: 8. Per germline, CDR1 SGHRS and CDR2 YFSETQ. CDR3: CASSEGLAPRETQYF. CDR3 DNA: TGCGCCAGCAGCGAGGGACTAGCGCCAAGGGAGACCCAGTACTTC.

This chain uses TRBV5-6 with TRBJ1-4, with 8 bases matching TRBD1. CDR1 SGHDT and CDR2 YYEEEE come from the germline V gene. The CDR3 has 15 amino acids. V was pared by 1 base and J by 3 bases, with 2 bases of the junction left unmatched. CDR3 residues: CASSLWTGSNEKLFF. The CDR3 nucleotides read TGTGCCAGCAGCTTGTGGACAGGGTCTAATGAAAAACTGTTTTTT.

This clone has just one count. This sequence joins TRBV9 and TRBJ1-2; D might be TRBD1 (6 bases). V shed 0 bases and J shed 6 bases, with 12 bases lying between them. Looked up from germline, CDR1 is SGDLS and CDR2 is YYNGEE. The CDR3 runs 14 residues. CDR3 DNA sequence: TGTGCCAGCAGCGTAGAACAGGGTGGCCATGGCTACACCTTC. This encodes CASSVEQGGHGYTF.

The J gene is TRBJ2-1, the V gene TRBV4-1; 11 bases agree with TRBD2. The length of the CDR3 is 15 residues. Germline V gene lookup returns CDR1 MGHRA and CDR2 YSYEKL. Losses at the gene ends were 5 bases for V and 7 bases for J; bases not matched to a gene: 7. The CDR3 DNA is TGCGCCAGCAGCAAACTAACTAGCGGGAGAAATGAGCAGTTCTTC. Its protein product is CASSKLTSGRNEQFF.

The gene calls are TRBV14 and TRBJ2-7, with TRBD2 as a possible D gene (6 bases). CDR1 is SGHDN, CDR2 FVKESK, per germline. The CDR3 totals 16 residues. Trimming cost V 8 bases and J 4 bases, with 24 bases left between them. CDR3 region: CASPDRPPRGLYEQYF. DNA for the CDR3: TGTGCCAGCCCCGACCGCCCACCCCGGGGACTTTACGAGCAGTACTTC.

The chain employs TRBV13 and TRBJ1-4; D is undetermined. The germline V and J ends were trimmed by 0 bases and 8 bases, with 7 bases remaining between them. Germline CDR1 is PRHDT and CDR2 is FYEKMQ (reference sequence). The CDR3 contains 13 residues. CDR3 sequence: CASSLGSGEKLFF. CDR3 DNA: TGTGCCAGCAGCTTAGGGTCGGGGGAAAAACTGTTTTTT.

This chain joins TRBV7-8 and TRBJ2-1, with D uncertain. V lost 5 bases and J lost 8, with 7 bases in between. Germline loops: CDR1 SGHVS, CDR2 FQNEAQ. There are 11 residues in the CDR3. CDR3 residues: CASSPSDEQFF. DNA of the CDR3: TGTGCCAGCAGCCCCTCCGATGAGCAGTTCTTC.

CDR3 sequence: CASSSDRAYNEQFF. The DNA for the CDR3 is TGTGCCAGCAGCTCAGACAGGGCGTACAATGAGCAGTTCTTC. The chain is built from TRBV5-8 and TRBJ2-1, with 7 bases lining up with TRBD1. The germline CDR1 and CDR2 sequences are SGHTS and YDEGEE. With 3 bases clipped from V and 4 bases from J, the junction kept 4 bases outside the gene matches. The CDR3 consists of 14 residues.

In DNA form, the CDR3 reads TGTGCCAGCAGTTTAGGCGGGAGGGCCGAAGATACGCAGTATTTT. Translation: CASSLGGRAEDTQYF. This chain joins TRBV28 and TRBJ2-3, with TRBD2 identical over 9 bases. Germline CDR1 reads MDHEN; CDR2 reads SYDVKM. Trimming took 2 bases from V and 5 from J; bases not matched to a gene: 5. This CDR3 has 15 amino acids.